These 9 T cell receptor beta chains originate from one sample sequenced in a study of blood T cell repertoires in COVID-19. Assay: immunoSEQ multiplex PCR; the TCRdb copy retains only in-frame clones and omits some. The table lists about 230,000 clones, around 92% of them singletons. Sample: PBMCs or T cells enriched from blood (not recorded which). Receptors were obtained from a woman in her thirties with acute COVID-19.

The chain couples TRBV2 to TRBJ1-5, with D maybe TRBD1 (5 bases). V lost 5 bases to trimming and J lost 7 bases, with 15 bases between them. The germline CDR1 and CDR2 sequences are SNHLY and FYNNEI. The CDR3 sequence is 14 residues long. The CDR3 nucleotides read TGTGCCAGCAGTTTCCAGGGAAGGAGACAGCCCCAGCATTTT. It codes for CASSFQGRRQPQHF.

The chain joins TRBV10-3 to TRBJ1-1; D is perhaps TRBD1 (6 bases). CDR3 size: 15 residues. Per germline, CDR1 ENHRY and CDR2 SYGVKD. V lost 2 bases, J lost 1 base, and 11 bases lay in between. The CDR3 DNA sequence: TGTGCCATCAGTGAGATTCAGGGGAAGAACACTGAAGCTTTCTTT. It yields the protein CAISEIQGKNTEAFF.

V gene TRBV5-1 combines with J gene TRBJ2-7; 13 bases are shared with TRBD2. This CDR3 is built from 14 residues. CDR1 SGHRS and CDR2 YFSETQ come from the germline V gene. V trimming: 4 bases; J trimming: 3 bases; junction bases outside the gene matches: 1. The DNA for the CDR3 is TGCGCCAGCAGCGGGACTAGCGGGGTCTACGAGCAGTACTTC. The encoded protein is CASSGTSGVYEQYF.

The chain recombines TRBV4-3 with TRBJ1-2; 10 bases are a match to TRBD1. CDR1 LGHNA and CDR2 YSLEER come from the germline V gene. Trimming cost V 4 bases and J 0 bases; bases outside gene matches: 17. The CDR3 sequence is 20 residues long. In DNA form, the CDR3 reads TGCGCCAGCAGCCTACATCCGGGACAGGGGAAAGGACAAGCTAACTATGGCTACACCTTC. This gives the protein CASSLHPGQGKGQANYGYTF.

J is TRBJ1-3 and V is TRBV7-6; D remains ambiguous. The CDR3 is made up of 14 amino acids. The V gene lost 4 bases and the J gene lost 4 bases, with 11 bases spanning the gap. The germline V gene has CDR1 SGHVS and CDR2 FNYEAQ. CDR3 in DNA: TGTGCCAGCAGCTCAGATGTGAAAGGAAACACCATATATTTT. It translates to CASSSDVKGNTIYF.

Only one count was recorded for this clone. The CDR3 DNA follows: TGTGCCAGCAGTACCCGAGGGGGTAAGAACACTGAAGCTTTCTTT. This sequence encodes CASSTRGGKNTEAFF. The chain employs TRBV27 and TRBJ1-1; D perhaps matches TRBD1 (6 bases). CDR1 and CDR2 (germline): MNHEY, SMNVEV (reference sequence). This CDR3 has 15 residues. The V end was cut by 5 bases, the J end by 1 base, with 14 bases between.

A remark on this clone: Distinct nucleotide sequences in the sample also encode this CDR3. This sequence joins TRBV19 and TRBJ1-2, with D unclear. Trimming pared 1 base from V and 2 bases from J, leaving 5 bases between. The CDR3 is made up of 13 amino acids. CDR1 LNHDA and CDR2 SQIVND come from the germline V gene (reference sequence). This CDR3 reads CASSIAGNYGYTF. CDR3 nucleotides: TGTGCCAGTAGTATAGCCGGGAACTATGGCTACACCTTC.

V and J are TRBV28 and TRBJ2-3, with 12 bases that match TRBD2. Germline values: CDR1 MDHEN, CDR2 SYDVKM. This CDR3 contains 18 residues. With V trimmed by 6 bases and J by 1 base, 11 bases remained unmatched. The chain's CDR3 is CASSSGTSGWVGTDTQYF. CDR3 coding DNA: TGTGCCAGCAGCTCCGGGACTAGCGGGTGGGTGGGCACAGATACGCAGTATTTT. Looking up the rest from reference TRBV28 and TRBJ2-3 gives the full variable domain: DVKVTQSSRYLVKRTGEKVFLECVQDMDHENMFWYRQDPGLGLRLIYFSYDVKMKEKGDIPEGYSVSREKKERFSLILESASTNQTSMYLCASSSGTSGWVGTDTQYFGPGTRLTVL.

This chain uses TRBV6-1 with TRBJ1-4, with D hard to call. Germline assignment: CDR1 MNHNS and CDR2 SASEGT. V lost 2 bases to trimming and J lost 8 bases, with 15 bases between them. The CDR3 contains 15 residues. CDR3 loop: CASSERGRGREKLFF. The DNA of the CDR3 is TGTGCCAGCAGTGAAAGAGGTCGGGGTCGCGAAAAACTGTTTTTT.